Listed here are 27 T cell receptor beta chains from one sample, sequenced in a study of patients and donors after allogeneic stem cell transplantation (dated by TCRdb to 2020 to 2022). Receptor amplification or capture employed RT-PCR. The listed sequencing device is NextSeq 550. TCRdb ran its own pipeline on the public reads, namely fastp trimming at Q25 and MiXCR clone calling, and kept in-frame beta chains. Identical CDR3 protein sequences are pooled into one entry, listed with their most common genes and DNA. This sample holds 900,000 to 1,000,000 distinct CDR3 sequences; about 20% were observed only once. In total, the top ten clones hold about 6% of the sample. Sequencing was done on a sample of blood, either unsorted or a sorted T cell fraction (not recorded which). The receptors were sampled from a human donor who was either an allogeneic HSCT recipient or a stem cell or donor lymphocyte infusion donor (not recorded which). It is not recorded whose cells these are; they may come from a transplant donor.

This clonotype was picked up a small number of times. This sequence joins TRBV7-9 and TRBJ1-4, with D maybe TRBD1 (6 bases). The V gene lost 0 bases and the J gene lost 6 bases, with 8 bases spanning the gap. The CDR3 totals 14 residues. CDR1 and CDR2 (germline): SEHNR, FQNEAQ (reference sequence). The CDR3 region is CASSLAGAHEKLFF. The DNA of the CDR3 is TGTGCCAGCAGCTTAGCGGGGGCGCATGAAAAACTGTTTTTT. Full variable domain (outside the CDR3, taken from reference TRBV7-9 and TRBJ1-4): DTGVSQNPRHKITKRGQNVTFRCDPISEHNRLYWYRQTLGQGPEFLTYFQNEAQLEKSRLLSDRFSAERPKGSFSTLEIQRTEQGDSAMYLCASSLAGAHEKLFFGSGTQLSVL.

This sequence joins TRBV7-2 and TRBJ1-4; the D is unclear. Germline V CDR1 and CDR2: SGHTA, FQGNSA. V lost 1 base to trimming and J lost 2 bases, with 8 bases between them. This CDR3 is built from 15 residues. The CDR3 region has the DNA TGTGCCAGCAGCTTAGACAGCTCCACTAATGAAAAACTGTTTTTT. It is translated as CASSLDSSTNEKLFF.

This clonotype was seen ten or more times. V is TRBV6-1 and J is TRBJ2-4, with D tentatively TRBD1 or TRBD2 (5 bases each). CDR3 length equals 19 residues. CDR1 and CDR2 (germline): MNHNS, SASEGT. V lost 2 bases to trimming and J lost 0 bases, with 20 bases between them. CDR3 nucleotide sequence: TGTGCCAGCAGTGAACTTGGGACCTATGGGGAACTAGCCAAAAACATTCAGTACTTC. It yields the protein CASSELGTYGELAKNIQYF.

The sample holds one count of this clonotype. This chain connects TRBV5-6 to TRBJ1-5, with D hard to call. CDR1 and CDR2 (germline): SGHDT, YYEEEE. The CDR3 is 16 residues long. Trimming shortened V by 0 bases and J by 0 bases, and 10 bases separated the two germline ends. CDR3 nucleotide sequence: TGTGCCAGCAGCTTGGGACCGCCCGTTAGCAATCAGCCCCAGCATTTT. Its protein is CASSLGPPVSNQPQHF.

This chain links TRBV7-2 with TRBJ1-2; no clear D. The CDR3 is 14 amino acids. Trimming left V 1 base short and J 7 bases short, with 13 bases between. Germline CDR1 SGHTA, CDR2 FQGNSA. The CDR3 bases are TGTGCCAGCAGCTTAGGTGCCAGGATGGGTGGCTACACCTTC. This translates into CASSLGARMGGYTF.

The J gene is TRBJ2-5, the V gene TRBV11-2; 8 bases line up with TRBD2. Germline trimming cut 3 bases from V and 5 bases from J; bases unmatched to any gene: 5. The CDR3 consists of 14 residues. Germline-derived CDR1 and CDR2 are SGHAT and FQNNGV. CDR3 nucleotides: TGTGCCAGCAGCTTCGGGGGGGGGCACGAGACCCAGTACTTC. Translation: CASSFGGGHETQYF. The whole variable domain, filled in from reference TRBV11-2 and TRBJ2-5, reads EAGVAQSPRYKIIEKRQSVAFWCNPISGHATLYWYQQILGQGPKLLIQFQNNGVVDDSQLPKDRFSAERLKGVDSTLKIQPAKLEDSAVYLCASSFGGGHETQYFGPGTRLLVL.

With respect to this clonotype: A read error may account for a junction end that differs from germline. The gene calls are TRBV7-9 and TRBJ2-7, with TRBD1 matching over 8 bases. Germline values: CDR1 SEHNR, CDR2 FQNEAQ (reference sequence). This CDR3 has 14 residues. The CDR3 here is CASSADRAPYERYF. The CDR3, as DNA: TGTGCCAGCAGCGCGGACAGGGCGCCCTACGAGCGGTACTTC.

The rearrangement joins TRBV11-1 to TRBJ2-1; a possible D gene is TRBD2 (5 bases). The CDR3 extends over 17 amino acids. Germline loops: CDR1 SGHAT, CDR2 FQDESV (reference sequence). Trimming removed 7 bases from V and 2 bases from J, with 21 bases in between. CDR3 loop: CASTVSFWESAYNEQFF. The CDR3 DNA sequence: TGTGCCAGCACGGTTTCTTTTTGGGAGTCAGCCTACAATGAGCAGTTCTTC. The full variable domain, rest sourced from reference TRBV11-1 and TRBJ2-1, is EAEVAQSPRYKITEKSQAVAFWCDPISGHATLYWYRQILGQGPELLVQFQDESVVDDSQLPKDRFSAERLKGVDSTLKIQPAELGDSAMYLCASTVSFWESAYNEQFFGPGTRLTVL.

Notes on this clonotype: One base away lies a much larger clone, so this may be a sequencing read error. The J gene is TRBJ2-1, the V gene TRBV7-9; D gene uncertain. The germline V gene encodes CDR1 SEHNR and CDR2 FQNEAQ (reference sequence). Trimming cost V 5 bases and J 4 bases, with 6 bases left between them. This CDR3 spans 12 amino acids. CDR3 coding DNA: TGTGCCAGCAGCCACGAGTACAATGAGCAGTTCTTC. Its translation: CASSHEYNEQFF.

This chain connects TRBV12-3 or TRBV12-4 to TRBJ2-6; no firm D call. This CDR3 is built from 13 residues. The ends were cut back, 1 base at V and 7 bases at J, with 5 bases in the middle. This CDR3 is CASSLGRANVLTF. CDR3 nucleotides: TGTGCCAGCAGTTTAGGCAGAGCCAACGTCCTGACTTTC.

The table lists this clonotype with a few counts. The chain carries TRBV18 and TRBJ1-1, with a weak D call TRBD1 (5 bases). V shed 6 bases and J shed 0 bases, with 11 bases lying between them. The germline gives CDR1 KGHSH, CDR2 LQKENI. The CDR3 is made up of 14 amino acids. The CDR3: CASSRDALNTEAFF. The CDR3 DNA reads as TGTGCCAGCTCCCGGGACGCCCTGAACACTGAAGCTTTCTTT.

This clonotype was observed a few times. The chain links TRBV9 to TRBJ2-1; a weak D match, TRBD2 (5 bases). Germline assignment: CDR1 SGDLS and CDR2 YYNGEE. Trimming took 0 bases from V and 12 from J, leaving 19 bases between them. This CDR3 comprises 15 residues. The CDR3 is CASSVEGFTRKGQFF. The CDR3 DNA follows: TGTGCCAGCAGCGTAGAAGGCTTTACTAGAAAAGGGCAGTTCTTC. The full variable domain, rest sourced from reference TRBV9 and TRBJ2-1, is DSGVTQTPKHLITATGQRVTLRCSPRSGDLSVYWYQQSLDQGLQFLIQYYNGEERAKGNILERFSAQQFPDLHSELNLSSLELGDSALYFCASSVEGFTRKGQFFGPGTRLTVL.

This clonotype has just one count. This rearrangement joins TRBV9 to TRBJ2-1, with D uncertain. The CDR3 has 12 amino acids. Germline V gives CDR1 SGDLS, CDR2 YYNGEE. V gave up 3 bases and J gave up 7 bases, with 8 bases separating them. The CDR3 loop is CASSDGENEQFF. The CDR3 region has the DNA TGTGCCAGCAGCGACGGCGAGAATGAGCAGTTCTTC.

The rearrangement links TRBV12-3 or TRBV12-4 to TRBJ2-7; either TRBD1 or TRBD2 may fit D (5 bases each). This CDR3 comprises 14 residues. The V end lost 3 bases, the J end lost 5 bases, and 14 bases lay between the germline ends. CDR3 DNA sequence: TGTGCCAGCAGTTTGGGACCAAACCCCAACGAGCAGTACTTC. As protein: CASSLGPNPNEQYF.

This clonotype was counted between two and nine times. The chain recombines TRBV10-3 with TRBJ2-1, with D perhaps being TRBD1 or TRBD2 (5 bases each). V was clipped by 6 bases and J by 4 bases, with 10 bases between them. The CDR3 covers 13 residues. Per the germline V gene, CDR1 is ENHRY and CDR2 is SYGVKD. CDR3 bases: TGTGCCATCAGAGGGACGACGTACAATGAGCAGTTCTTC. This gives the protein CAIRGTTYNEQFF.

This CDR3 reads CASSPAAAGGYNEQFF. Written as DNA, the CDR3 is TGTGCCAGCAGCCCCGCGGCAGCCGGAGGTTACAATGAGCAGTTCTTC. The gene calls are TRBV3-1 and TRBJ2-1; maybe TRBD2 (5 bases). Germline CDR1 and CDR2: LGHDT and YNNKEL (reference sequence). The CDR3 covers 16 residues. V lost 4 bases and J 4 bases, leaving 17 bases between the germline ends.

This clonotype was picked up a small number of times. The chain couples TRBV5-1 to TRBJ2-5; D may be TRBD2 (6 bases). V gave up 2 bases and J gave up 1 base, with 18 bases separating them. This CDR3 region has 17 residues. Germline V lookup: CDR1 SGHRS, CDR2 YFSETQ. CDR3 nucleotides: TGCGCCAGCAGCTTAGGACTATCATCCCTAGCCCAAGAGACCCAGTACTTC. As protein: CASSLGLSSLAQETQYF.

The chain links TRBV4-3 to TRBJ1-1, with D possibly matching TRBD1 (6 bases). V lost 1 base, J lost 5 bases, and 14 bases lay in between. Germline V gene data show CDR1 as LGHNA and CDR2 as YSLEER. This CDR3 is built from 15 residues. The CDR3 region is CASSQGGGGLTEAFF. The CDR3 bases are TGCGCCAGCAGCCAAGGAGGGGGGGGTTTGACTGAAGCTTTCTTT.

The table lists this clonotype with a few counts. The J gene is TRBJ1-4, the V gene TRBV15; D unresolved. Germline V gene data show CDR1 as LNHNV and CDR2 as YYDKDF (reference sequence). The CDR3 is 15 amino acids. Trimming removed 1 base from V and 6 bases from J, with 12 bases in between. Here the CDR3 DNA reads TGTGCCACCAGCAGAGTTGGGGATATAGATGAAAAACTGTTTTTT. Translation gives CATSRVGDIDEKLFF.

This clonotype was seen only a few times. The chain employs TRBV5-1 and TRBJ2-7; 9 bases agree with TRBD1. Germline CDR1 and CDR2: SGHRS and YFSETQ. The trim removed 6 bases at V and 6 bases at J, leaving 7 bases unmatched. The CDR3 runs to 13 residues. DNA of the CDR3: TGCGCCAGCACCGGGACAGGGAAATCCGAGCAGTACTTC. It translates to CASTGTGKSEQYF.

The rearrangement uses TRBV13 and TRBJ1-3, with no clear D. Trimming pared 5 bases from V and 7 bases from J, leaving 12 bases between. CDR1 is PRHDT, CDR2 FYEKMQ, per germline (reference sequence). The CDR3 totals 13 residues. For the CDR3, the DNA is TGTGCCAGCAGCGGACGTCTGAGGAACACCATATATTTT. It translates to CASSGRLRNTIYF. Filled out from reference TRBV13 and TRBJ1-3, the complete variable domain reads AAGVIQSPRHLIKEKRETATLKCYPIPRHDTVYWYQQGPGQDPQFLISFYEKMQSDKGSIPDRFSAQQFSDYHSELNMSSLELGDSALYFCASSGRLRNTIYFGEGSWLTVV.

The chain links TRBV4-1 to TRBJ1-6; 7 nucleotides match TRBD1. The V and J ends lost 4 bases and 11 bases, in that order; junction bases with no gene match: 14. The V gene's germline CDR1 is MGHRA and CDR2 YSYEKL. The CDR3 sequence is 16 residues long. As DNA, the CDR3 is TGCGCCAGCAGCCGGTTAACAGGGGCTCGCAGCCCACCCCTCCACTTT. Translation gives CASSRLTGARSPPLHF.

This clonotype was seen only a few times. The chain couples TRBV6-2 or TRBV6-3 to TRBJ1-2; D call uncertain. The CDR3 is 14 amino acids. Trimming took 4 bases from V and 8 from J, leaving 17 bases between them. CDR1 MNHEY and CDR2 SVGEGT come from the germline V gene. CDR3 residues: CASSFSGPVGGYTF. The CDR3 nucleotides are TGTGCCAGCAGTTTCTCCGGGCCCGTCGGGGGCTACACCTTC.

This clonotype was seen ten or more times. CDR3 in DNA: TGTGCCACCAGTGATTTTAGGTACAATGAGCAGTTCTTC. It encodes CATSDFRYNEQFF. The gene calls are TRBV24-1 and TRBJ2-1; D gene uncertain. The CDR3 is 13 residues long. CDR1 and CDR2 from the germline V gene are KGHDR and SFDVKD. The V end lost 1 base, the J end lost 4 bases, and 4 bases lay between the germline ends.

This clonotype was counted only a few times. This chain links TRBV6-5 with TRBJ2-5; TRBD1 aligns across 7 bases. Per germline, CDR1 MNHEY and CDR2 SVGAGI. J was trimmed by 12 bases and V by 2 bases; bases with no gene match: 9. This CDR3 has 13 amino acids. Here the CDR3 reads CASSYEIGQVEYF. CDR3 nucleotides: TGTGCCAGCAGTTACGAAATTGGACAGGTGGAGTACTTC.

This clonotype was picked up many times. This chain links TRBV12-3 or TRBV12-4 with TRBJ2-3; possibly TRBD2 for D (6 bases). V lost 6 bases and J 2 bases, leaving 18 bases between the germline ends. CDR3 size: 16 residues. CDR3 DNA sequence: TGTGCCAGCAGAGCCGGGGGTTTAGCGTTCACAGATACGCAGTATTTT. The encoded protein is CASRAGGLAFTDTQYF.

This clonotype has just a few counts. This chain's CDR3 is CASSQEPLENYEQYF. In DNA form, the CDR3 reads TGCGCCAGCAGCCAAGAACCCCTAGAAAACTACGAGCAGTACTTC. The rearrangement links TRBV4-3 to TRBJ2-7, with D uncertain. CDR1 and CDR2 (germline): LGHNA, YSLEER. CDR3 length: 15 residues. V was shortened by 0 bases and J by 3 bases, with 12 bases between the two germline ends.